A single sample gave rise to the 31 T cell receptor beta chains below, sequenced in a study of cytomegalovirus exposure and HLA in healthy donors. Vbeta (60) and Jbeta (13) primers were used in the PCR. TCRdb's table, derived via immunoSEQ multiplex PCR, lists solely in-frame clones and lacks some. The data contain 95,000 to 150,000 clones, 77% of them singletons. What was sequenced was PBMCs. Receptor source: a human donor in good health.

The chain has TRBV5-1 and TRBJ1-5; 8 bases align to TRBD1. The CDR3 extends over 14 amino acids. The germline gives CDR1 SGHRS, CDR2 YFSETQ. With 1 base clipped from V and 6 bases from J, the junction kept 3 bases outside the gene matches. Written as DNA, the CDR3 is TGCGCCAGCAGCTTGTCAGGGGGCAGTCAGCCCCAGCATTTT. Amino acids: CASSLSGGSQPQHF. The full variable domain, in which reference TRBV5-1 and TRBJ1-5 provide the parts outside the CDR3, is KAGVTQTPRYLIKTRGQQVTLSCSPISGHRSVSWYQQTPGQGLQFLFEYFSETQRNKGNFPGRFSGRQFSNSRSEMNVSTLELGDSALYLCASSLSGGSQPQHFGDGTRLSIL.

The CDR3 DNA reads TGCGCCAGCAGACTAGCGATCTCTGGGGCCAACGTCCTGACTTTC. It encodes CASRLAISGANVLTF. The chain carries TRBV5-1 and TRBJ2-6, with TRBD2 matching 7 bases. CDR1 and CDR2 from the germline V gene are SGHRS and YFSETQ. The CDR3 consists of 15 residues. Unmatched junction bases numbered 2, after V lost 5 bases and J lost 0 bases.

The chain uses TRBV4-1 and TRBJ2-4; D unclear. With 1 base removed from V and 0 bases from J, the gap between germline ends came to 7 bases. The CDR3 runs 15 residues. Germline CDR1 is MGHRA and CDR2 is YSYEKL. The CDR3 DNA reads as TGCGCCAGCAGCCAAGCACGGTTAGCCAAAAACATTCAGTACTTC. This encodes CASSQARLAKNIQYF.

The chain has TRBV25-1 and TRBJ2-7; D gene unclear. Trimming left V 3 bases short and J 4 bases short, with 16 bases between. The germline V gene has CDR1 MGHDK and CDR2 SYGVNS. CDR3 length equals 15 residues. The CDR3 DNA reads as TGTGCCAGCAGTGATGGTGTCTCCACGGGTTACGAGCAGTACTTC. Protein: CASSDGVSTGYEQYF.

The J gene is TRBJ1-5, the V gene TRBV19; TRBD1 matches at 8 bases. CDR1 is LNHDA, CDR2 SQIVND, per germline (reference sequence). The CDR3 has 15 amino acids. Unmatched junction bases numbered 8, after V lost 5 bases and J lost 5 bases. This chain's CDR3 is CASSPIDRGDQPQHF. CDR3 nucleotide sequence: TGTGCCAGTAGTCCGATAGACAGGGGTGATCAGCCCCAGCATTTT. Full variable domain (remainder filled in from reference TRBV19 and TRBJ1-5): DGGITQSPKYLFRKEGQNVTLSCEQNLNHDAMYWYRQDPGQGLRLIYYSQIVNDFQKGDIAEGYSVSREKKESFPLTVTSAQKNPTAFYLCASSPIDRGDQPQHFGDGTRLSIL.

This clone has only a few counts. The chain joins TRBV6-5 to TRBJ2-7; 9 nucleotides line up with TRBD1. CDR1 and CDR2 (germline): MNHEY, SVGAGI. V trimming: 2 bases; J trimming: 3 bases; junction bases outside the gene matches: 5. The CDR3 loop spans 15 amino acids. The CDR3 sequence: CASSYRGQGFYEQYF. The DNA for the CDR3 is TGTGCCAGCAGTTACAGGGGACAGGGATTCTACGAGCAGTACTTC.

The chain recombines TRBV6-1 with TRBJ1-1; D might be TRBD1 (6 bases). The CDR3 has 13 residues. Germline CDR1 is MNHNS and CDR2 is SASEGT. The ends were cut back, 2 bases at V and 6 bases at J, with 10 bases in the middle. The DNA for the CDR3 is TGTGCCAGCAGTGAAAGGGGGGGGGCTGAAGCTTTCTTT. Residues: CASSERGGAEAFF.

V usage is TRBV7-9 and J usage is TRBJ2-1; TRBD2 matches at 10 bases. The CDR3 has 19 residues. CDR1 SEHNR and CDR2 FQNEAQ come from the germline V gene (reference sequence). Trimming removed 1 base from V and 5 bases from J; junction bases left unmatched: 14. The CDR3: CASSLVPALIGLADNEQFF. The DNA for the CDR3 is TGTGCCAGCAGCTTAGTGCCCGCTTTGATAGGACTAGCGGACAATGAGCAGTTCTTC.

In nucleotides, the CDR3 is TGTGCCAGCAGCCCCTACGGGAATTACAATGAGCAGTTCTTC. Translated, it gives CASSPYGNYNEQFF. The chain joins TRBV7-9 to TRBJ2-1, with TRBD2 as a possible D gene (5 bases). This CDR3 has 14 residues. Germline V CDR1 and CDR2: SEHNR, FQNEAQ (reference sequence). V lost 5 bases to trimming and J lost 4 bases, with 12 bases between them.

This clone was detected only a few times. The chain joins TRBV6-1 to TRBJ2-7, with D possibly matching TRBD1 (5 bases). CDR3 size: 13 residues. The V and J ends lost 7 bases and 7 bases respectively, with 17 bases between them. Germline-derived CDR1 and CDR2 are MNHNS and SASEGT. The CDR3 DNA reads TGTGCCAGCACTGTGGCAGGGCTTAGAGAGCAGTACTTC. Translating gives CASTVAGLREQYF.

The rearrangement links TRBV2 to TRBJ2-1; TRBD2 is a possible D gene (5 bases). CDR3 length: 15 residues. Germline values: CDR1 SNHLY, CDR2 FYNNEI. Trimming stripped 8 bases from V and 0 bases from J, with 14 bases between. The CDR3, as DNA: TGTGCCAGCCGGACCGACGGAGGCTCCTACAATGAGCAGTTCTTC. It specifies CASRTDGGSYNEQFF. Variable domain in full (rest from reference TRBV2 and TRBJ2-1): EPEVTQTPSHQVTQMGQEVILRCVPISNHLYFYWYRQILGQKVEFLVSFYNNEISEKSEIFDDQFSVERPDGSNFTLKIRSTKLEDSAMYFCASRTDGGSYNEQFFGPGTRLTVL.

The rearrangement links TRBV30 to TRBJ1-2, with TRBD1 as a possible D gene (6 bases). This CDR3 is built from 13 residues. Trimming took off 0 bases at V and 7 bases at J, with 12 bases between the two ends. CDR1 is GTSNPN and CDR2 is SVGIG in the germline V gene (reference sequence). CDR3 sequence: CAWSVDRSTGYTF. CDR3 coding DNA: TGTGCCTGGAGTGTAGACAGGTCTACTGGCTACACCTTC.

In nucleotides, the CDR3 is TGTGCCAGCAGCCTCCCCTGGCTAGCGGGAGTCGAGCCCTACGAGCAGTACTTC. Its protein product is CASSLPWLAGVEPYEQYF. J is TRBJ2-7 and V is TRBV7-2; 10 nucleotides line up with TRBD2. From germline, CDR1 is SGHTA and CDR2 FQGNSA. V dropped 5 bases and J dropped 2; count of bases not matched to a gene: 15. The length of the CDR3 is 18 residues.

The genes are TRBV27 and TRBJ2-2; no reliable D call. The CDR3 length is 17 residues. CDR1 MNHEY and CDR2 SMNVEV come from the germline V gene (reference sequence). V was clipped by 5 bases and J by 6 bases, with 22 bases between them. Here the CDR3 reads CASSSRPVLVQPGELFF. Written as DNA, the CDR3 is TGTGCCAGCAGTAGCAGACCCGTCCTGGTACAGCCCGGGGAGCTGTTTTTT.

The rearrangement joins TRBV6-6 to TRBJ1-1; 9 nucleotides align to TRBD1. The CDR3 runs 15 residues. The germline gives CDR1 MNHNY, CDR2 SVGAGI (reference sequence). V lost 2 bases, J lost 4 bases, and 5 bases stayed unmatched. CDR3 nucleotide sequence: TGTGCCAGCAGTTACCCGGGACAGGGAAGCACTGAAGCTTTCTTT. Translating gives CASSYPGQGSTEAFF.

The chain employs TRBV15 and TRBJ2-1, with a possible D match to TRBD2 (5 bases). Germline values: CDR1 LNHNV, CDR2 YYDKDF (reference sequence). Trimming took 5 bases from V and 10 from J, leaving 18 bases between them. There are 14 residues in the CDR3. The DNA for the CDR3 is TGTGCCACCAGCCCTCGTTTGGAGGTATCGGAGCAGTTCTTC. Amino acids: CATSPRLEVSEQFF.

The rearrangement uses TRBV6-1 and TRBJ2-2; D is possibly TRBD1 (6 bases). This CDR3 is 14 amino acids long. The V gene lost 6 bases and the J gene lost 5 bases, with 13 bases spanning the gap. Germline loops: CDR1 MNHNS, CDR2 SASEGT. The CDR3 is CASSTGQPTGELFF. CDR3 sequence (DNA): TGTGCCAGCAGCACCGGACAGCCTACCGGGGAGCTGTTTTTT.

The chain couples TRBV29-1 to TRBJ1-1; 8 nucleotides match TRBD1. V gave up 7 bases and J gave up 10 bases; unmatched junction bases: 5. This CDR3 has 10 residues. Germline V gene data show CDR1 as SQVTM and CDR2 as ANQGSEA. CDR3 bases: TGCAGCGCTGGAACAGGGGGAGCTTTCTTT. It is translated as CSAGTGGAFF.

The chain couples TRBV5-1 to TRBJ1-5; TRBD1 matches 8 bases. The CDR3 extends over 15 amino acids. V was pared by 4 bases and J by 10 bases, with 13 bases of the junction left unmatched. Germline values: CDR1 SGHRS, CDR2 YFSETQ. In DNA, the CDR3 is TGCGCCAGCAGCCCCGGACAGGGCCCTATTGAACCCCAGCATTTT. As protein: CASSPGQGPIEPQHF.

V and J are TRBV4-1 and TRBJ2-1; 8 positions agree with TRBD1. This CDR3 contains 15 residues. Germline CDR1 and CDR2: MGHRA and YSYEKL. The V segment lost 4 bases and the J segment 8 bases; nucleotides outside the gene matches: 10. Written as DNA, the CDR3 is TGCGCCAGCAGCCTCCGGGACAGGTCAGGCGATGAGCAGTTCTTC. It yields the protein CASSLRDRSGDEQFF.

This clone was recorded once. This chain connects TRBV7-8 to TRBJ2-7; the D gene is possibly TRBD2 (6 bases). Germline V CDR1 and CDR2: SGHVS, FQNEAQ. There are 14 residues in the CDR3. V lost 1 base and J lost 5, with 12 bases in between. CDR3 protein: CASSLGGDSDEQYF. As DNA, the CDR3 is TGTGCCAGCAGCTTAGGGGGGGACTCTGACGAGCAGTACTTC.

The chain combines TRBV5-6 with TRBJ1-2, with D maybe TRBD1 (5 bases). This CDR3 comprises 15 residues. Germline values: CDR1 SGHDT, CDR2 YYEEEE. The V and J ends lost 4 bases and 2 bases respectively, with 15 bases between them. In DNA form, the CDR3 reads TGTGCCAGCAGCAGTAGGATCAGGGCAAACTATGGCTACACCTTC. It specifies CASSSRIRANYGYTF.

The chain carries TRBV11-2 and TRBJ2-1; TRBD2 is a possible D gene (6 bases). The CDR3 has 15 residues. Trimming took off 1 base at V and 2 bases at J, with 9 bases between the two ends. Germline V gene sequence: CDR1 SGHAT, CDR2 FQNNGV. The CDR3 loop is CASSLGSGAYNEQFF. The CDR3 bases are TGTGCCAGCAGCTTAGGTAGCGGTGCCTACAATGAGCAGTTCTTC.

Here the CDR3 DNA reads TGTGCCAGCAGTTTGAGCCGCCAAGAGACCCAGTACTTC. Residues: CASSLSRQETQYF. The V call is TRBV27, the J call TRBJ2-5; D call uncertain. V dropped 3 bases and J dropped 1 base, with 6 bases sitting between them. The CDR3 runs 13 residues. In germline, CDR1 is MNHEY, CDR2 SMNVEV (reference sequence).

The chain carries TRBV5-1 and TRBJ2-3, with 12 bases that match TRBD2. Losses at the gene ends were 0 bases for V and 4 bases for J; bases not matched to a gene: 3. Germline V lookup: CDR1 SGHRS, CDR2 YFSETQ. This CDR3 spans 16 amino acids. CDR3 sequence reads: CASSLGLAGVADTQYF. The CDR3 nucleotides read TGCGCCAGCAGCTTGGGACTAGCGGGAGTAGCAGATACGCAGTATTTT.

V gene TRBV5-8 combines with J gene TRBJ2-3; 13 bases are shared with TRBD2. Germline V gives CDR1 SGHTS, CDR2 YDEGEE. CDR3 length: 16 residues. Losses at the gene ends were 2 bases for V and 1 base for J; bases not matched to a gene: 1. As DNA, the CDR3 is TGTGCCAGCAGCTTTGGGACTAGCGGGGGCACAGATACGCAGTATTTT. It yields the protein CASSFGTSGGTDTQYF.

The rearrangement links TRBV5-4 to TRBJ2-7, with 12 bases that match TRBD2. Germline V lookup: CDR1 SGHNT, CDR2 YYREEE (reference sequence). The CDR3 contains 15 residues. Unmatched junction bases numbered 5, after V lost 5 bases and J lost 2 bases. DNA for the CDR3: TGTGCCAGCAGTCCCGGGACTAGCGGGCCCTACGAGCAGTACTTC. Amino acid sequence: CASSPGTSGPYEQYF.

The chain recombines TRBV7-2 with TRBJ1-2, with a tentative D call TRBD1 (5 bases). Trimming left V 1 base short and J 4 bases short, with 16 bases between. CDR3 size: 16 residues. Looked up from germline, CDR1 is SGHTA and CDR2 is FQGNSA. The CDR3 coding sequence is TGTGCCAGCAGCTTAGAATCTGGTCCCGGGGGCTATGGCTACACCTTC. Its translation: CASSLESGPGGYGYTF.

This clone was seen a handful of times. V is TRBV5-8 and J is TRBJ1-3; the D gene is possibly TRBD1 (5 bases). Trimming stripped 8 bases from V and 1 base from J, with 25 bases between. Germline V gene lookup returns CDR1 SGHTS and CDR2 YDEGEE. This CDR3 is built from 18 residues. The CDR3 nucleotides read TGTGCCAGTAAAACCGAAACGTGGACCAGGACATCTGGAAACACCATATATTTT. Amino acid sequence: CASKTETWTRTSGNTIYF.

The CDR3 region is CASSLAGGRLETQYF. The CDR3 DNA follows: TGCGCCAGCAGTCTAGCGGGAGGACGTTTGGAGACCCAGTACTTC. This chain connects TRBV5-1 to TRBJ2-5, with 11 bases identical to TRBD2. Germline V gene lookup returns CDR1 SGHRS and CDR2 YFSETQ. CDR3 length: 15 residues. J was trimmed by 5 bases and V by 5 bases; bases with no gene match: 8.

The rearrangement joins TRBV28 to TRBJ1-2; D might be TRBD1 (6 bases). Germline CDR1 reads MDHEN; CDR2 reads SYDVKM. Between the trimmed V and J ends, which lost 4 bases and 0 bases, there was a span of 12 bases. This CDR3 comprises 15 residues. As DNA, the CDR3 is TGTGCCAGCAGTTCCCCAGGGGTATCTAACTATGGCTACACCTTC. Translation gives CASSSPGVSNYGYTF.